These 8 T cell receptor beta chains came from one sample sequenced in a study of regulatory T cells in long-lasting Graves disease. Sequencing libraries for TCR beta were prepared with iRepertoire HTBI primers and Arm-PCR of CDR3 regions. MiXCR, run by TCRdb on the multiplex PCR reads, gives a single entry per CDR3 protein. Of about 440,000 distinct CDR3 sequences listed, under 15% are singletons. Time point denoted: newly diagnosed GD, antithyroid drugs for less than 3 months. Making the TCR library involved RNA that had been extracted from PBMCs. A further study also used this sample, focusing on T cells in Graves' hyperthyroidism and ophthalmopathy.

This sample comprised peripheral blood mononuclear cells (PBMCs), obtained at new diagnosis, from a patient treated with antithyroid drugs. These receptors were obtained from a woman between 25 and 40 years old with Graves disease.

The table lists this clonotype with many counts. The chain recombines TRBV5-4 with TRBJ2-2, with D tentatively TRBD1 (6 bases). Looked up from germline, CDR1 is SGHNT and CDR2 is YYREEE (reference sequence). CDR3 length: 16 residues. V lost 4 bases to trimming and J lost 4 bases, with 17 bases between them. The CDR3 nucleotides read TGTGCCAGCAGCCTTGAACAGGGTACCGGCACCGGGGAGCTGTTTTTT. As protein: CASSLEQGTGTGELFF. The entire variable domain, with the rest obtained from reference TRBV5-4 and TRBJ2-2, is as follows: ETGVTQSPTHLIKTRGQQVTLRCSSQSGHNTVSWYQQALGQGPQFIFQYYREEENGRGNFPPRFSGLQFPNYSSELNVNALELDDSALYLCASSLEQGTGTGELFFGEGSRLTVL.

This clonotype has only a few counts. The chain combines TRBV6-1 with TRBJ2-7, with unresolved D. CDR3 length equals 14 residues. Germline V gene lookup returns CDR1 MNHNS and CDR2 SASEGT. Trimming cost V 5 bases and J 0 bases, with 11 bases left between them. In nucleotides, the CDR3 is TGTGCCAGCAGTCTACTTCTACCCTCCTACGAGCAGTACTTC. It specifies CASSLLLPSYEQYF.

This clonotype has ten or more counts. CDR3 loop: CSVETGDSYEQYF. The CDR3, as DNA: TGCAGCGTCGAGACAGGAGACTCCTACGAGCAGTACTTC. The rearrangement links TRBV29-1 to TRBJ2-7; a weak D match, TRBD1 (6 bases). CDR3 length: 13 residues. CDR1 is SQVTM, CDR2 ANQGSEA, per germline. V lost 6 bases and J 0 bases, leaving 12 bases between the germline ends.

V gene TRBV20-1 combines with J gene TRBJ1-6; D may be TRBD1 (6 bases). Germline loops: CDR1 DFQATT, CDR2 SNEGSKA (reference sequence). This CDR3 comprises 16 residues. Trimming cost V 0 bases and J 0 bases, with 9 bases left between them. Written as DNA, the CDR3 is TGCAGTGCTAGAGATCAGGGGCTCTCCTATAATTCACCCCTCCACTTT. It encodes CSARDQGLSYNSPLHF.

The chain combines TRBV27 with TRBJ1-2; possibly TRBD1 for D (6 bases). The CDR3 spans 13 residues. V was pared by 4 bases and J by 10 bases, with 16 bases between. Germline assignment: CDR1 MNHEY and CDR2 SMNVEV (reference sequence). CDR3 protein: CASSYFPGQAYTF. CDR3 coding DNA: TGTGCCAGCAGTTACTTCCCGGGACAAGCCTACACCTTC.

This chain connects TRBV20-1 to TRBJ2-7, with 10 bases that match TRBD1. Germline V gene sequence: CDR1 DFQATT, CDR2 SNEGSKA (reference sequence). J was trimmed by 10 bases and V by 5 bases; bases with no gene match: 14. The CDR3 loop spans 14 amino acids. The CDR3 nucleotides read TGCAGTGCTCAACCCGTCGGGACAGGGGCGGGACAGTACTTC. Translated, it gives CSAQPVGTGAGQYF.

This clonotype showed up many times. The V gene is TRBV30, the J gene TRBJ1-6; possible D gene TRBD1, 5 bases. The germline V gene encodes CDR1 GTSNPN and CDR2 SVGIG (reference sequence). Deletions cut 2 bases from V and 9 bases from J, with 35 bases between. This CDR3 spans 21 amino acids. The CDR3 DNA follows: TGTGCCTGGAGTAGCAGCCCCGCGACGAGGGACTCACGGTACTTTAGTTCACCCCTCCACTTT. Translated: CAWSSSPATRDSRYFSSPLHF.

This clonotype has just a few counts. The rearrangement links TRBV4-1 to TRBJ2-3; weak D call: TRBD2 (5 bases). The germline V gene has CDR1 MGHRA and CDR2 YSYEKL. V was cut by 5 bases and J by 0 bases, with 15 bases left in between. The CDR3 spans 16 residues. The CDR3 DNA reads TGCGCCAGCAGCTATGGAAAGCGGACTAGCACAGATACGCAGTATTTT. It is translated as CASSYGKRTSTDTQYF.